Listed below are T cell receptor beta chains from one sample, sequenced in a study of early T cells in non-severe SARS-CoV-2 infection. TCRdb independently ran MiXCR on the 5' RACE reads; one entry per CDR3 protein. The sample has about 54,000 distinct CDR3 sequences, about 8% seen once. Here the sequenced sample was whole blood, taken at baseline. The receptors stem from an adult who was a healthcare worker with PCR-confirmed SARS-CoV-2 infection or an uninfected control (not recorded which). The CDR3 runs from the conserved cysteine through the conserved F or W. Not every row has a clone size; where given, it reads once, few, many or a size class.

>TRBJ2-1|many|TRBV7-6
CASSLAYLDEQFF
>TRBJ2-3|few|TRBV2
CASMGGSSTDTQYF
>TRBJ1-2|few|TRBV7-2
CASSLEPGRPSYGYTF
>TRBJ2-3|NA|TRBV29-1
CSVDSGSDTQYF
>TRBJ2-1|many|TRBV24-1
CATSGATLNEQFF
>TRBJ2-2|NA|TRBV6-5
CASSYGSAERGGELFF
>TRBJ1-4|few|TRBV4-2
CASSQDLVEKLFF
>TRBJ2-5|NA|TRBV27
CASSFRGKETQYF
>TRBJ2-7|many|TRBV20-1
CSAPPSSGTHYEQYF
>TRBJ2-3|NA|TRBV29-1
CSVVGTSGNTDTQYF
>TRBJ1-5|few|TRBV28
CASTLIDREDQPQHF
>TRBJ2-7|many|TRBV14
CASSQIGGYEQYF
>TRBJ1-2|NA|TRBV28
CASRLRARVPGYTF
>TRBJ2-1|few|TRBV13
CASSPRQGDYNEQFF
>TRBJ2-1|few|TRBV7-9
CASSLVRVLSYNEQFF
>TRBJ2-3|many|TRBV18
CASSPILAASTDTQYF
>TRBJ2-2|many|TRBV19
CASSTLTSGTGELFF
>TRBJ1-2|few|TRBV20-1
CSAGTYGYTF
>TRBJ2-3|few|TRBV6-5
CASSYSSRGGTDTQYF
>TRBJ2-1|once|TRBV27
CASRRDSGSSYNEQFF
>TRBJ2-5|NA|TRBV18
CASSPMAGGQETQYF
>TRBJ2-1|NA|TRBV19
CASSITGTSGTPLYF
>TRBJ2-2|NA|TRBV12-3/TRBV12-4
CASRTSITGELFF
>TRBJ1-2|NA|TRBV4-3
CASSAKTGVPYGYTF
>TRBJ2-5|many|TRBV7-2
CASSSRRRVQETQYF
>TRBJ2-6|NA|TRBV28
CASTGGEVVSGANVLTF
>TRBJ2-2|NA|TRBV11-3
CASSLVSGYTGELFF
>TRBJ1-5|few|TRBV14
CASSQRGSNQPQHF
>TRBJ2-5|NA|TRBV7-6
CASSLTRTLQETQYF
>TRBJ2-3|few|TRBV5-1
CASSFSGRAGDTQYF
>TRBJ2-7|NA|TRBV20-1
CSARSRIAKQYF
>TRBJ2-3|NA|TRBV6-5
CASSYGGGGTDTQYF
>TRBJ2-7|few|TRBV5-4
CASSDNRGRGYEQYF
>TRBJ2-7|few|TRBV11-2
CASSLRDPNYEQYF
>TRBJ2-7|few|TRBV18
CASSRSSVDSYEQYF
>TRBJ2-3|NA|TRBV30
CAWSVRSTDTQYF
>TRBJ2-7|many|TRBV18
CASSPRGLAGVHEQYF
>TRBJ2-7|NA|TRBV6-6
CASTNGGGRREEQYF
>TRBJ2-7|NA|TRBV2
CARGERSYEQYF
>TRBJ2-4|NA|TRBV24-1
CATSDSQREVKNIQYF
>TRBJ2-7|many|TRBV28
CASNLDIGTYEQYF
>TRBJ2-1|few|TRBV10-2
CASSESWVNEQFF
>TRBJ2-5|many|TRBV2
CASSEVPPGLLRETQYF
>TRBJ2-3|many|TRBV9
CASSGHRGLAGYTQYF
>TRBJ2-5|few|TRBV27
CASSLVAGGETQYF